The TCR beta chain under discussion was sequenced for a study of post-analysis software for immune sequencing data. Study details: The study covered relapsing-remitting, secondary progressive and progressive-relapsing courses of multiple sclerosis.

General study findings and limits: F measure showed strong co-clustering of same-batch samples. Significantly lower normalized Chao1 diversity was seen in multiple sclerosis patients than in controls.

In this sample, this clonotype turned up a few times. Its matching antigen is unknown. TCR beta libraries were prepared from cDNA with unique molecular identifiers. The authors obtained 500,000 or so cDNA molecules from around 0.96 to 9.9 million T cells. MiXCR, run by TCRdb on the PCR reads, gives a single entry per CDR3 protein. The sample carries hundreds of thousands of distinct CDR3 sequences, roughly 58% recorded once. The TCR was taken from a girl aged 5 to 17 with multiple sclerosis. The sequencing sample was made of blood.

Here the CDR3 reads CSWSGRARETQYF. CDR3 nucleotides: TGCAGCTGGAGCGGGAGGGCCAGAGAGACCCAGTACTTC. J is TRBJ2-5 and V is TRBV29-1; 10 bases map to TRBD2. The trim removed 8 bases at V and 4 bases at J, leaving 7 bases unmatched. The CDR3 contains 13 residues. Germline CDR1 reads SQVTM; CDR2 reads ANQGSEA.